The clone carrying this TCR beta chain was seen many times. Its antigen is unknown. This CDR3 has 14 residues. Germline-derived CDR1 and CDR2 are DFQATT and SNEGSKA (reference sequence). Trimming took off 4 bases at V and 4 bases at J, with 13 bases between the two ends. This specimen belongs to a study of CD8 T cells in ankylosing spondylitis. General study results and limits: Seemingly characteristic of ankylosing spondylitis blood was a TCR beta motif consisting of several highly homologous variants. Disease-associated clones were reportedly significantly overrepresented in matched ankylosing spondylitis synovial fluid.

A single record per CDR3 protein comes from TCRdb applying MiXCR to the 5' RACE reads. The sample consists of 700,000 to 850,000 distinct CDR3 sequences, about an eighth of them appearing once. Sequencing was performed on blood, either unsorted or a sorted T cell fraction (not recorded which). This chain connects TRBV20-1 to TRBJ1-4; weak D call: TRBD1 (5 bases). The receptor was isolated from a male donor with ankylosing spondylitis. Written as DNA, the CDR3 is TGCAGTGCTACACCGGGACTGTTTAATGAAAAACTGTTTTTT. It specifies CSATPGLFNEKLFF.